The 20 T cell receptor beta chains below were found in one sample sequenced in a study of Ad26.COV2.S vaccination and SARS-CoV-2 variants. Regarding treatment: around 19 received Ad26.COV2.S at low or high dose, single or two shots; roughly 5 received placebo; per-sample allocation not given. Day 63 after the first injection of vaccine or placebo was the sampling time. The protocol was immunoSEQ multiplex PCR, while the TCRdb copy is restricted to in-frame clones and leaves out a portion. The sample gives fewer than 900,000 clones, approximately 88% of which show up once; about 1.5% is in the top ten. This specimen consisted of peripheral blood, obtained in a trial of Ad26.COV2.S vaccine versus placebo. These receptors came from a person between 18 and 59 years old who received the Ad26.COV2.S COVID-19 vaccine or a placebo.

The chain combines TRBV3-1 (or the pseudogene TRBV3-2) with TRBJ1-2, with TRBD1 matching 8 bases. In germline, CDR1 is LGHDT, CDR2 YNNKEL (reference sequence). V lost 3 bases, J lost 4 bases, and 13 bases stayed unmatched. This CDR3 has 17 residues. The CDR3 DNA sequence: TGTGCCAGCAGCCATCGGGACAGGAGGTTGGGTATCTATGGCTACACCTTC. It specifies CASSHRDRRLGIYGYTF.

This chain links TRBV6-6 with TRBJ1-5; 7 bases match TRBD1. The CDR3 contains 14 residues. The germline V gene has CDR1 MNHNY and CDR2 SVGAGI (reference sequence). Trimming took 4 bases from V and 6 from J; bases not matched to a gene: 6. The CDR3 DNA follows: TGTGCCAGCAGTTCGACAGGGACGAGTCAGCCCCAGCATTTT. This translates into CASSSTGTSQPQHF.

The chain links TRBV19 to TRBJ2-4, with 8 bases identical to TRBD1. After removal of 5 bases from V and 1 base from J, the junction contained 4 bases not matched to a gene. The CDR3 runs to 15 residues. Germline loops: CDR1 LNHDA, CDR2 SQIVND (reference sequence). This CDR3 reads CASSPGGKAKNIQYF. The CDR3 DNA reads as TGTGCCAGTAGTCCAGGGGGCAAGGCCAAAAACATTCAGTACTTC. Together with reference TRBV19 and TRBJ2-4, the CDR3 gives the full variable domain: DGGITQSPKYLFRKEGQNVTLSCEQNLNHDAMYWYRQDPGQGLRLIYYSQIVNDFQKGDIAEGYSVSREKKESFPLTVTSAQKNPTAFYLCASSPGGKAKNIQYFGAGTRLSVL.

The V gene is TRBV15, the J gene TRBJ1-5, with unresolved D. The germline V and J ends were trimmed by 3 bases and 6 bases, with 12 bases remaining between them. Germline V gene sequence: CDR1 LNHNV, CDR2 YYDKDF (reference sequence). The CDR3 consists of 14 residues. The CDR3 DNA reads TGTGCCACCAGCAGGGCCCCACGGGGTCAGCCCCAGCATTTT. This encodes CATSRAPRGQPQHF.

This chain's CDR3 is CASIIAATSGTNTGELFF. As DNA, the CDR3 is TGTGCCAGTATAATCGCCGCGACTAGCGGAACGAACACCGGGGAGCTGTTTTTT. The chain uses TRBV19 and TRBJ2-2; 9 bases match TRBD2. V lost 7 bases and J lost 0; bases outside the gene matches: 12. Germline assignment: CDR1 LNHDA and CDR2 SQIVND (reference sequence). CDR3 size: 18 residues.

V usage is TRBV30 and J usage is TRBJ2-1; TRBD1 is a possible D gene (6 bases). The CDR3 has 15 amino acids. V was pared by 2 bases and J by 6 bases, with 17 bases between. CDR1 is GTSNPN, CDR2 SVGIG, per germline (reference sequence). DNA for the CDR3: TGTGCCTGGAGTTTACCGGGCATCAGGGGCAATGAGCAGTTCTTC. Translated: CAWSLPGIRGNEQFF. The variable domain in full, with the rest retrieved from reference TRBV30 and TRBJ2-1, is SQTIHQWPATLVQPVGSPLSLECTVEGTSNPNLYWYRQAAGRGLQLLFYSVGIGQISSEVPQNLSASRPQDRQFILSSKKLLLSDSGFYLCAWSLPGIRGNEQFFGPGTRLTVL.

V usage is TRBV29-1 and J usage is TRBJ2-1, with 8 nucleotides matching TRBD2. The CDR3 spans 16 residues. Germline V gene lookup returns CDR1 SQVTM and CDR2 ANQGSEA. V lost 0 bases, J lost 4 bases, and 8 bases stayed unmatched. CDR3 in amino acids: CSVEENGGAKYNEQFF. CDR3 nucleotides: TGCAGCGTTGAAGAGAACGGGGGGGCCAAATACAATGAGCAGTTCTTC.

This chain connects TRBV19 to TRBJ2-3; TRBD1 aligns across 7 bases. The CDR3 extends over 13 amino acids. CDR1 and CDR2 (germline): LNHDA, SQIVND (reference sequence). The junction had 3 bases not matched to a gene; V was cut back by 5 bases and J by 4 bases. The CDR3 loop reads CASSSTGADTQYF. The DNA for the CDR3 is TGTGCCAGTAGTTCTACAGGGGCAGATACGCAGTATTTT.

This chain links TRBV3-1 (or the pseudogene TRBV3-2) with TRBJ1-2; 9 bases map to TRBD1. This CDR3 has 12 amino acids. Germline loops: CDR1 LGHDT, CDR2 YNNKEL (reference sequence). V lost 4 bases and J lost 13; bases outside the gene matches: 7. CDR3 sequence: CASSLGQGGPTF. The CDR3 DNA is TGTGCCAGCAGCCTGGGACAGGGCGGTCCCACCTTC.

In nucleotides, the CDR3 is TGTGCCAGCAGCCTCGGCAGGCGGACTGAAAAACTGTTTTTT. It encodes CASSLGRRTEKLFF. The chain combines TRBV5-6 with TRBJ1-4; unclear D gene. V gave up 4 bases and J gave up 7 bases, with 14 bases separating them. Germline V gene data show CDR1 as SGHDT and CDR2 as YYEEEE. The CDR3 has 14 amino acids.

J is TRBJ1-6 and V is TRBV29-1, with D unclear. Germline V gene lookup returns CDR1 SQVTM and CDR2 ANQGSEA. Trimming shortened V by 4 bases and J by 15 bases, and 13 bases separated the two germline ends. The CDR3 has 11 amino acids. CDR3 sequence reads: CSVGVDRVLHF. The CDR3 nucleotides read TGCAGCGTTGGGGTGGACCGAGTCCTCCACTTT.

The chain couples TRBV30 to TRBJ2-1; D perhaps matches TRBD1 (5 bases). The V end lost 4 bases, the J end lost 1 base, and 11 bases lay between the germline ends. CDR1 and CDR2 (germline): GTSNPN, SVGIG (reference sequence). The CDR3 has 14 residues. CDR3 residues: CAWNKGRSYNEQFF. The CDR3 nucleotides are TGTGCCTGGAACAAGGGGCGGTCCTACAATGAGCAGTTCTTC.

The chain is built from TRBV24-1 and TRBJ1-2; tentative D call: TRBD1 (6 bases). V was cut by 4 bases and J by 6 bases, with 11 bases left in between. Per the germline V gene, CDR1 is KGHDR and CDR2 is SFDVKD. CDR3 length equals 13 residues. For the CDR3, the DNA is TGTGCCACCAGTGAGCGACAGGACAATGGCTACACCTTC. As protein: CATSERQDNGYTF.

The chain uses TRBV5-1 and TRBJ2-7, with 8 nucleotides matching TRBD1. V lost 4 bases to trimming and J lost 2 bases; unmatched junction nucleotides: 8. Germline V gene sequence: CDR1 SGHRS, CDR2 YFSETQ. The CDR3 length is 15 residues. The CDR3 nucleotides are TGCGCCAGCAGCGCCCCCGGGACAGGAGCCTACGAGCAGTACTTC. Protein product: CASSAPGTGAYEQYF.

This chain connects TRBV19 to TRBJ2-1, with 8 nucleotides matching TRBD2. Germline CDR1 LNHDA, CDR2 SQIVND (reference sequence). Trimming cost V 0 bases and J 8 bases; bases outside gene matches: 6. CDR3 size: 15 residues. The CDR3 protein is CASSIEFGLAYEQFF. The CDR3 DNA reads TGTGCCAGTAGTATAGAATTCGGACTAGCCTATGAGCAGTTCTTC.

The chain joins TRBV6-1 to TRBJ1-1; D unresolved. CDR3 size: 12 residues. Germline values: CDR1 MNHNS, CDR2 SASEGT. V was trimmed by 5 bases and J by 0 bases, leaving 4 bases between them. The chain's CDR3 is CASSRMNTEAFF. CDR3 bases: TGTGCCAGCAGTCGGATGAACACTGAAGCTTTCTTT.

Details on this clone: This CDR3 is also generated by other DNA sequences in the sample. The DNA for the CDR3 is TGTGCCAGCAGCAGACAGGGGGCTGGAAACACCATATATTTT. It encodes CASSRQGAGNTIYF. J is TRBJ1-3 and V is TRBV2; 9 bases are shared with TRBD1. With 6 bases clipped from V and 2 bases from J, the junction kept 2 bases outside the gene matches. Per germline, CDR1 SNHLY and CDR2 FYNNEI. This CDR3 is built from 14 residues.

The V call is TRBV7-2, the J call TRBJ2-6; D unclear. The germline gives CDR1 SGHTA, CDR2 FQGNSA. The V gene lost 6 bases and the J gene lost 2 bases, with 17 bases spanning the gap. CDR3 size: 17 residues. DNA for the CDR3: TGTGCCAGCAGTCACCCAATTGGGTTCCCTGGGGCCAACGTCCTGACTTTC. This encodes CASSHPIGFPGANVLTF.

The chain joins TRBV11-2 to TRBJ2-1; D not resolved. Per germline, CDR1 SGHAT and CDR2 FQNNGV. The CDR3 consists of 11 residues. With 10 bases removed from V and 0 bases from J, the gap between germline ends came to 4 bases. The CDR3: CATGSYNEQFF. In nucleotides, the CDR3 is TGTGCCACCGGCTCCTACAATGAGCAGTTCTTC.

The CDR3 nucleotides are TGTGCCAGCAGCTTAAATGTCCAGGGCGGAACAGATACGCAGTATTTT. It yields the protein CASSLNVQGGTDTQYF. V gene TRBV7-9 combines with J gene TRBJ2-3; possible D gene TRBD1, 5 bases. The CDR3 spans 16 residues. Deletions cut 2 bases from V and 3 bases from J, with 15 bases between. From germline, CDR1 is SEHNR and CDR2 FQNEAQ (reference sequence).